This TCR beta chain was sequenced for a study of CD8 T cells in ankylosing spondylitis. Overall study results and limits: Made up of fewer than ten highly homologous variants, a TCR beta motif appeared characteristic of ankylosing spondylitis blood. The clones that were linked to disease were reported to be significantly enriched in matched synovial fluid samples from ankylosing spondylitis patients. Past research had described some motif variants in reactive arthritis synovial fluid and blood.

TCRdb analysed the 5' RACE reads with MiXCR anew, one entry per CDR3 protein. The sample carries over 110,000 distinct CDR3 sequences, more than 7% recorded once. The CDR3 length is 14 residues. The germline gives CDR1 DFQATT, CDR2 SNEGSKA (reference sequence). With 1 base removed from V and 2 bases from J, the gap between germline ends came to 9 bases. Note on this clonotype: Its target is unknown.

The rearrangement joins TRBV20-1 to TRBJ1-5; possible D gene TRBD1, 6 bases. The sequenced material came from synovial fluid, either unsorted or a sorted T cell fraction (not recorded which). The receptor was isolated from a male donor with ankylosing spondylitis. CDR3 DNA: TGCAGTGCTAGAGGAGGGGGTGGCAATCAGCCCCAGCATTTT. Protein: CSARGGGGNQPQHF.